This T cell receptor (beta chain) was documented in a study of T cell repertoires in cytomegalovirus infection. About the study: Selection of CMV epitopes for the study included recently identified HLA-C-restricted and well-studied HLA-B-restricted ones. From public TCR beta signatures came an indication of both CMV infection and matching HLA type.

A few counts support this clonotype. What it binds is unknown. TCRdb independently ran MiXCR on the reads; one entry per CDR3 protein. Of around 800,000 distinct CDR3 sequences in the sample, around a third were seen once. Between the trimmed V and J ends, which lost 2 bases and 6 bases, there was a span of 7 bases. The CDR3 has 12 amino acids. CDR1 is SGHVS, CDR2 FQNEAQ, per germline. The chain links TRBV7-8 to TRBJ1-1, with unresolved D. Sequencing used cultured CD8+ T cells from PBMCs, obtained from culture after CMV antigen stimulation. The receptor comes from a human donor in good health (CMV status not recorded). Some clones in this sample may be carry-over from other donors' samples. The CDR3 reads CASSLRTAEAFF. CDR3 DNA sequence: TGTGCCAGCAGCTTACGGACCGCTGAAGCTTTCTTT.